These 14 T cell receptor beta chains came from one sample sequenced in a study of cytomegalovirus exposure and HLA in healthy donors. It was with 60 Vbeta and 13 Jbeta primers that the PCR ran. This table comes from immunoSEQ multiplex PCR, and its TCRdb copy is limited to in-frame clones, with some not included. The sample has about 130,000 clones; approximately 8.8% are singletons. Sequenced material: PBMCs. The source of these receptors is a man aged 35 to 55 in good health and CMV-seronegative.

The genes are TRBV9 and TRBJ1-2; D may be TRBD1 (5 bases). CDR1 and CDR2 (germline): SGDLS, YYNGEE. The CDR3 length is 14 residues. V was shortened by 4 bases and J by 4 bases, with 14 bases between the two germline ends. CDR3 DNA sequence: TGTGCCAGCAGCCCACGGCCAGGGTCCTATGGCTACACCTTC. Translating it yields CASSPRPGSYGYTF.

This clone was detected only a few times. The V and J genes are TRBV6-6 and TRBJ1-4; tentative D call: TRBD1 (5 bases). The germline gives CDR1 MNHNY, CDR2 SVGAGI (reference sequence). The CDR3 contains 14 residues. V was clipped by 5 bases and J by 7 bases, with 14 bases between them. The CDR3 is CASSNQGFFEKLFF. The CDR3 coding sequence is TGTGCCAGCAGTAATCAGGGATTCTTTGAAAAACTGTTTTTT.

V usage is TRBV5-1 and J usage is TRBJ2-5; 7 bases map to TRBD1. With 4 bases clipped from V and 2 bases from J, the junction kept 2 bases outside the gene matches. Per germline, CDR1 SGHRS and CDR2 YFSETQ. The CDR3 length is 13 residues. This CDR3 reads CASSGTVQETQYF. The CDR3 nucleotides are TGCGCCAGCAGCGGGACAGTTCAAGAGACCCAGTACTTC.

J is TRBJ2-5 and V is TRBV27; 9 bases map to TRBD1. In germline, CDR1 is MNHEY, CDR2 SMNVEV (reference sequence). J was trimmed by 5 bases and V by 2 bases; bases with no gene match: 9. The CDR3 sequence is 16 residues long. The CDR3 DNA sequence: TGTGCCAGCAGTTTAGGGTCGACAGGGGGGCAGGAGACCCAGTACTTC. It specifies CASSLGSTGGQETQYF.

The CDR3 sequence: CASSVDREWDEAFF. CDR3 DNA sequence: TGCGCCAGCAGCGTGGACAGGGAATGGGATGAAGCTTTCTTT. J is TRBJ1-1 and V is TRBV5-1; 8 bases are a match to TRBD1. The germline CDR1 and CDR2 sequences are SGHRS and YFSETQ. This CDR3 has 14 residues. V shed 4 bases and J 7 bases; nucleotides not matched to a gene: 9.

This clone came up a few times. V and J are TRBV5-1 and TRBJ2-5; 15 bases agree with TRBD2. This CDR3 has 17 residues. V shed 3 bases, J shed 0 bases, and the junction held 3 bases outside the gene matches. CDR1 is SGHRS, CDR2 YFSETQ, per germline. In nucleotides, the CDR3 is TGCGCCAGCAGCTCCGGACTAGCGGGGGGGTACCAAGAGACCCAGTACTTC. It is translated as CASSSGLAGGYQETQYF.

This clone has a handful of counts. The chain is built from TRBV28 and TRBJ2-4, with D possibly matching TRBD1 (6 bases). Germline CDR1 MDHEN, CDR2 SYDVKM. The CDR3 length is 15 residues. Trimming took 5 bases from V and 3 from J, leaving 14 bases between them. CDR3 amino acids: CASSRQDSLKNIQYF. CDR3 bases: TGTGCCAGCAGTCGGCAGGACAGCCTCAAAAACATTCAGTACTTC.

This clone was seen a handful of times. The genes are TRBV5-6 and TRBJ1-1; maybe TRBD1 (5 bases). V was trimmed by 3 bases and J by 3 bases, leaving 18 bases between them. The CDR3 is made up of 16 amino acids. Germline V gives CDR1 SGHDT, CDR2 YYEEEE. CDR3 sequence: CASSSGFGGLYTEAFF. The CDR3 coding sequence is TGTGCCAGCAGCTCGGGCTTTGGGGGACTCTACACTGAAGCTTTCTTT.

The chain couples TRBV5-1 to TRBJ2-5, with D hard to call. The CDR3 contains 12 residues. CDR1 and CDR2 (germline): SGHRS, YFSETQ. Trimming removed 7 bases at V and 5 bases at J, with 12 bases between. CDR3 amino acids: CASSGPSETQYF. Written as DNA, the CDR3 is TGCGCCAGCTCGGGTCCTTCGGAGACCCAGTACTTC.

V usage is TRBV25-1 and J usage is TRBJ1-1; TRBD1 matches 8 bases. Germline V gives CDR1 MGHDK, CDR2 SYGVNS. CDR3 length: 15 residues. V dropped 3 bases and J dropped 5; count of bases not matched to a gene: 8. CDR3 residues: CASSEQQGGGTEAFF. The DNA for the CDR3 is TGTGCCAGCAGTGAGCAACAGGGGGGCGGTACTGAAGCTTTCTTT.

This chain connects TRBV7-6 to TRBJ1-1; D remains ambiguous. Germline V gene sequence: CDR1 SGHVS, CDR2 FNYEAQ. The CDR3 sequence is 13 residues long. V dropped 3 bases and J dropped 2 bases, with 7 bases sitting between them. This CDR3 is CASSFEHNTEAFF. The CDR3 DNA is TGTGCCAGCAGCTTTGAACACAACACTGAAGCTTTCTTT.

This clone was seen only a few times. The CDR3 sequence is CSVAPGRGSNEQFF. CDR3 in DNA: TGCAGCGTGGCCCCGGGGAGGGGAAGCAATGAGCAGTTCTTC. The chain couples TRBV29-1 to TRBJ2-1, with 7 bases lining up with TRBD2. Germline V gives CDR1 SQVTM, CDR2 ANQGSEA. The CDR3 has 14 amino acids. V lost 6 bases, J lost 6 bases, and 11 bases stayed unmatched.

The chain uses TRBV5-4 and TRBJ2-3; no clear D gene. The CDR3 is 14 residues long. V was pared by 0 bases and J by 5 bases, with 10 bases between. Germline CDR1 SGHNT, CDR2 YYREEE (reference sequence). CDR3 region: CASSLDPAGDTQYF. The CDR3 DNA reads as TGTGCCAGCAGCTTGGATCCTGCCGGAGATACGCAGTATTTT.

This clone was observed a few times. This chain uses TRBV5-5 with TRBJ2-1; 8 nucleotides agree with TRBD1. V gave up 3 bases and J gave up 6 bases; unmatched junction bases: 8. This CDR3 comprises 15 residues. Per the germline V gene, CDR1 is SGHKS and CDR2 is YYEKEE (reference sequence). CDR3 nucleotides: TGTGCCAGCAGCTCGGACAGGGTCCCCCCCAATGAGCAGTTCTTC. The encoded protein is CASSSDRVPPNEQFF. Full variable domain (rest looked up from reference TRBV5-5 and TRBJ2-1): DAGVTQSPTHLIKTRGQQVTLRCSPISGHKSVSWYQQVLGQGPQFIFQYYEKEERGRGNFPDRFSARQFPNYSSELNVNALLLGDSALYLCASSSDRVPPNEQFFGPGTRLTVL.